These 11 T cell receptor beta chains were all obtained from the same sample, sequenced in a study of neoadjuvant anti-PD-1 for oral cavity cancer. Profiling relied on immunoSEQ multiplex PCR, and the TCRdb table lists in-frame clones only, not all of them. The table records over 65,000 clones, 85% to 90% of them present only once. Time point reported: after neoadjuvant nivolumab, at surgical resection. Specimen: PBMCs, collected after nivolumab (anti-PD-1) treatment. These receptors originate from a person between 40 and 85 years old with oral cavity squamous cell carcinoma.

Concerning this clone: A junction end diverges from the germline sequence, so it may reflect a read error. V is TRBV4-1 and J is TRBJ1-5, with D uncertain. Germline lookup yields CDR1 MGHRA and CDR2 YSYEKL. CDR3 size: 15 residues. The CDR3 is CASSQLAVGNQLQHF. The CDR3 DNA is TGCGCCAGCAGCCAACTGGCAGTTGGCAATCAGCTCCAGCATTTT.

The genes are TRBV27 and TRBJ1-2; D is undetermined. The germline CDR1 and CDR2 sequences are MNHEY and SMNVEV (reference sequence). The ends were cut back, 0 bases at V and 2 bases at J, with 7 bases in the middle. CDR3 size: 14 residues. The CDR3 reads CASSLSTLNYGYTF. The CDR3 nucleotides read TGTGCCAGCAGTTTATCGACACTCAACTATGGCTACACCTTC.

The chain recombines TRBV5-6 with TRBJ2-2; a possible D gene is TRBD1 (6 bases). The CDR3 consists of 14 residues. Trimming took 4 bases from V and 5 from J, leaving 12 bases between them. Germline values: CDR1 SGHDT, CDR2 YYEEEE. In DNA form, the CDR3 reads TGTGCCAGCAGCCGTCAGGGGTGGACCGGGGAGCTGTTTTTT. The encoded protein is CASSRQGWTGELFF. Combining the CDR3 with reference TRBV5-6 and TRBJ2-2 gives the whole variable domain DAGVTQSPTHLIKTRGQQVTLRCSPKSGHDTVSWYQQALGQGPQFIFQYYEEEERQRGNFPDRFSGHQFPNYSSELNVNALLLGDSALYLCASSRQGWTGELFFGEGSRLTVL.

The J gene is TRBJ1-6, the V gene TRBV4-1; D is ambiguous. The CDR3 covers 14 residues. The germline CDR1 and CDR2 sequences are MGHRA and YSYEKL. The germline V and J ends were trimmed by 4 bases and 4 bases, with 8 bases remaining between them. CDR3 protein: CASSPPGYNSPLHF. The CDR3 DNA is TGCGCCAGCAGCCCCCCAGGATATAATTCACCCCTCCACTTT.

This sequence joins TRBV5-5 and TRBJ2-2; TRBD1 matches at 10 bases. Losses at the gene ends were 1 base for V and 0 bases for J; bases not matched to a gene: 3. There are 17 residues in the CDR3. Germline V gene lookup returns CDR1 SGHKS and CDR2 YYEKEE (reference sequence). The CDR3 nucleotides read TGTGCCAGCAGCTTGAGACAGGGGGCGCCGAACACCGGGGAGCTGTTTTTT. This sequence encodes CASSLRQGAPNTGELFF. The full variable domain, its missing parts supplied by reference TRBV5-5 and TRBJ2-2, is DAGVTQSPTHLIKTRGQQVTLRCSPISGHKSVSWYQQVLGQGPQFIFQYYEKEERGRGNFPDRFSARQFPNYSSELNVNALLLGDSALYLCASSLRQGAPNTGELFFGEGSRLTVL.

The gene calls are TRBV7-9 and TRBJ1-1; D possibly corresponds to TRBD1 (5 bases). This CDR3 is built from 19 residues. The germline CDR1 and CDR2 sequences are SEHNR and FQNEAQ (reference sequence). V was cut by 7 bases and J by 0 bases, with 27 bases left in between. CDR3 coding DNA: TGTGCCAGCACTGGGGGTGCAAGGGGACCGAACGTAATGAACACTGAAGCTTTCTTT. Translation: CASTGGARGPNVMNTEAFF.

The chain is built from TRBV30 and TRBJ1-5; D possibly corresponds to TRBD1 (6 bases). Germline V CDR1 and CDR2: GTSNPN, SVGIG (reference sequence). The CDR3 spans 15 residues. Trimming left V 0 bases short and J 4 bases short, with 13 bases between. Written as DNA, the CDR3 is TGTGCCTGGAGTGTACTGGACAGTCGGAATCAGCCCCAGCATTTT. This encodes CAWSVLDSRNQPQHF.

The chain is built from TRBV27 and TRBJ2-1, with 11 bases identical to TRBD2. The germline CDR1 and CDR2 sequences are MNHEY and SMNVEV (reference sequence). This CDR3 contains 16 residues. V gave up 7 bases and J gave up 3 bases; unmatched junction bases: 8. CDR3 nucleotides: TGTGCCAGCAACACCCTAGCGGGAGGTTACTACAATGAGCAGTTCTTC. This sequence encodes CASNTLAGGYYNEQFF.

The count of this clone is one. The chain employs TRBV5-1 and TRBJ2-1; no firm D call. V was trimmed by 5 bases and J by 10 bases, leaving 10 bases between them. This CDR3 is built from 11 residues. Germline V gene lookup returns CDR1 SGHRS and CDR2 YFSETQ. The CDR3 protein is CASRIAEEQFF. The DNA of the CDR3 is TGCGCCAGCAGAATAGCTGAGGAGCAGTTCTTC.

The rearrangement joins TRBV30 to TRBJ2-7; 9 nucleotides agree with TRBD2. The CDR3 has 14 residues. Germline V gene sequence: CDR1 GTSNPN, CDR2 SVGIG (reference sequence). Unmatched junction bases numbered 9, after V lost 5 bases and J lost 4 bases. The CDR3 reads CAWVLLAGPYEQYF. DNA of the CDR3: TGTGCCTGGGTCCTTCTAGCGGGACCATACGAGCAGTACTTC.

This clone occurred once. This sequence joins TRBV5-1 and TRBJ2-7, with D hard to call. The CDR3 contains 16 residues. V lost 5 bases to trimming and J lost 3 bases, with 21 bases between them. The germline V gene has CDR1 SGHRS and CDR2 YFSETQ. The CDR3 nucleotides are TGCGCCAGCAGTCGTACCGAAGACGGAACCTTCTACGAGCAGTACTTC. This sequence encodes CASSRTEDGTFYEQYF.